This T cell receptor (beta chain) was sequenced for a study of T-cell reconstitution after alpha-beta-depleted transplantation in children (dated by TCRdb to 2016 to 2017). Regarding the complete study: Using TCR repertoire profiling, the study followed T-cell immune reconstitution in a quantitative way in children after TCRalphabeta/CD19-depleted allogeneic hematopoietic cell transplantation. Overall study outcomes, separate from this receptor: The high TCRbeta diversity at day 60 in some patients was ascribed to recipient T cells and intrathymic progenitors that had survived conditioning. About two months after transplant, the apparently early recovery of alphabetaT-cell counts reportedly depended on just several hundred clones that had expanded rapidly and came from non-depleted graft cells. The frequencies of hyperexpanded clones fell over the following months, and after one year, T-cell counts and TCRbeta diversity were mostly attributed to newly produced T cells.

To prepare the library, PCR was applied. The instrument given in TCRdb is Illumina HiSeq 2500. TCR libraries were prepared with molecular barcoding, using unique molecular identifiers to normalize TCRbeta repertoire quantification. TCRdb trimmed public reads at Q25 via fastp, called clones via MiXCR and kept in-frame beta chains. CDR3 protein duplicates are merged, each entry listing the most common genes and DNA. In all, the sample holds about 540,000 distinct CDR3 sequences, and roughly 30% of those were seen once. Less than 40% of the sample rests with the top ten. In the paper's terms, the treatment or condition label means: allogeneic hematopoietic cell transplantation with graft depleted of TCRalphabeta T cells and CD19 B cells. TCRalphabeta/CD19-depleted allogeneic hematopoietic cell grafts were given to the transplant recipients, all of whom were children. The CDR3 goes from the cysteine to the phenylalanine over 17 residues. Only the CDR3 portion is preserved as DNA: 51 bases, with reading frame beginning at the first base. After removal of 4 bases from V and 0 bases from J, the junction retains 6 bases not matched to a gene.

There are a few counts of this clonotype. The specificity of this receptor is unknown. Qualities for individual bases were not recorded, and no much larger clone is one base off. The receptor was isolated from a boy under two years old with Wiskott-Aldrich syndrome, due to receive a stem cell transplant. Sequences were derived from PBMCs, sampled before TCRalphabeta/CD19-depleted stem cell transplant. The chain is encoded by TRBV12-3 or TRBV12-4 joined to TRBJ2-7, and 13 junction bases match TRBD2. The CDR3 reads CASSSPGLAGTSYEQYF. The sequenced DNA is TGTGCCAGCAGTTCACCGGGACTAGCGGGGACCTCCTACGAGCAGTACTTC.